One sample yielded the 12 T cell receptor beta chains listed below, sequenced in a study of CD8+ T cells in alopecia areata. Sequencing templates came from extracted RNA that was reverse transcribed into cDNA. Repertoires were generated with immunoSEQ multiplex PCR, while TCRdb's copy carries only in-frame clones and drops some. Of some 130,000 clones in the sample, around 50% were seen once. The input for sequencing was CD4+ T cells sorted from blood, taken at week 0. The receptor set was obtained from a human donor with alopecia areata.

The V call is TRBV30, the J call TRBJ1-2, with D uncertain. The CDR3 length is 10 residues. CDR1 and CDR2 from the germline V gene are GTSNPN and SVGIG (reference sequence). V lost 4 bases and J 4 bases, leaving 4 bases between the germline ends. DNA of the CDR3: TGTGCCTGGAAAGGCTATGGCTACACCTTC. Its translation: CAWKGYGYTF. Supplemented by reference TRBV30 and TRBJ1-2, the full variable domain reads SQTIHQWPATLVQPVGSPLSLECTVEGTSNPNLYWYRQAAGRGLQLLFYSVGIGQISSEVPQNLSASRPQDRQFILSSKKLLLSDSGFYLCAWKGYGYTFGSGTRLTVV.

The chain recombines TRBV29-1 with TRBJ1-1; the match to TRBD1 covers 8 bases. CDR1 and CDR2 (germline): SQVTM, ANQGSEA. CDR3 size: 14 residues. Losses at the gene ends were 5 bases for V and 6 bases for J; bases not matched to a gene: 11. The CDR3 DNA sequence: TGCAGCGTTATGGGAGGACAGGGCTCGTCTGAAGCTTTCTTT. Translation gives CSVMGGQGSSEAFF.

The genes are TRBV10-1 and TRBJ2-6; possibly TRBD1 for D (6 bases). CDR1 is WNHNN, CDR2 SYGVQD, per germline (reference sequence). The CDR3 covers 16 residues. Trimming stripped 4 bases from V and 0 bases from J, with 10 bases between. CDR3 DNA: TGCGCCAGCAGTGGTGGACAGAGCTCTGGGGCCAACGTCCTGACTTTC. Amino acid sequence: CASSGGQSSGANVLTF.

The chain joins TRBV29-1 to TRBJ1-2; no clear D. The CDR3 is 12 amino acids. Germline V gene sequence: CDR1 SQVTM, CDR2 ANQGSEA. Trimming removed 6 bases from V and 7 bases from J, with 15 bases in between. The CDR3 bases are TGCAGCGTCGATAGTCGGGAGGGTGGCTACACCTTC. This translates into CSVDSREGGYTF.

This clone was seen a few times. CDR3: CASRTGQAGNTIYF. The CDR3 nucleotides are TGTGCCAGCAGGACGGGACAGGCCGGAAACACCATATATTTT. V usage is TRBV6-1 and J usage is TRBJ1-3; TRBD1 agrees at 8 bases. The CDR3 extends over 14 amino acids. V was clipped by 6 bases and J by 4 bases; unmatched bases: 5. The V gene's germline CDR1 is MNHNS and CDR2 SASEGT.

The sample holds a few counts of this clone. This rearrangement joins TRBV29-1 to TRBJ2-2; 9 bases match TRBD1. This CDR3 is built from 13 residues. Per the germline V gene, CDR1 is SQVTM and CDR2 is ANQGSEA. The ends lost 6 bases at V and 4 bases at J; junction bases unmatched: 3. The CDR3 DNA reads TGCAGCGTCGGACAGGGGCTCACCGGGGAGCTGTTTTTT. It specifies CSVGQGLTGELFF.

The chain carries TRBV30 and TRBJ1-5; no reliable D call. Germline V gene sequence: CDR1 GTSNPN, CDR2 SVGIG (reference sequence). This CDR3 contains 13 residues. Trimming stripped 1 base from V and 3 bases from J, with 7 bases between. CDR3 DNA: TGTGCCTGGAGTGCGAGACTCAATCAGCCCCAGCATTTT. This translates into CAWSARLNQPQHF.

CDR3 protein: CASSFGTGDGYTF. In nucleotides, the CDR3 is TGTGCCAGCAGCTTTGGGACAGGGGACGGCTACACCTTC. The V and J genes are TRBV11-3 and TRBJ1-2, with 10 bases identical to TRBD1. The CDR3 contains 13 residues. CDR1 and CDR2 from the germline V gene are SGHNT and YENEEA. The junction had 3 bases not matched to a gene; V was cut back by 3 bases and J by 8 bases.

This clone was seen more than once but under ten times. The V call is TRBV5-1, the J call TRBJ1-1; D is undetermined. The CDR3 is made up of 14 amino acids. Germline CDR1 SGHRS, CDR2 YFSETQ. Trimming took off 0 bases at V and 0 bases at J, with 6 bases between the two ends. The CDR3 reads CASSLDPVNTEAFF. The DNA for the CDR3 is TGCGCCAGCAGCTTGGATCCAGTGAACACTGAAGCTTTCTTT.

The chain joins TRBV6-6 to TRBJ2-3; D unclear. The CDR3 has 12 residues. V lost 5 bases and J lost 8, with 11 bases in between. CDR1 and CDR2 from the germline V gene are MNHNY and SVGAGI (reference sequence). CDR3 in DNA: TGTGCCAGCAGTCCCGGAGTGGGTACGCAGTATTTT. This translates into CASSPGVGTQYF.

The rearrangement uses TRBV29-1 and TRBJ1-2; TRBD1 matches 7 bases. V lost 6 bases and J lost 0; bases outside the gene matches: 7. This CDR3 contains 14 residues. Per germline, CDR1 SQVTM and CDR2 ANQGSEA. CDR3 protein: CSVRDSGANYGYTF. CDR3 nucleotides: TGCAGCGTACGGGACAGCGGAGCTAACTATGGCTACACCTTC.

The CDR3 region is CASNKGGHEQYF. The CDR3 DNA reads TGTGCCTCCAACAAGGGGGGCCACGAGCAGTACTTC. The chain is built from TRBV30 and TRBJ2-7; D possibly matches TRBD1 or TRBD2 (6 bases each). Trimming cost V 7 bases and J 5 bases, with 15 bases left between them. The CDR3 spans 12 residues. Germline V CDR1 and CDR2: GTSNPN, SVGIG (reference sequence).